This T cell receptor (beta chain) was identified during a study of Graves' ophthalmopathy and Graves' hyperthyroidism. A diagnosis was made from clinical symptoms together with serum thyroxine, TRAb, thyroid ultrasound and orbital computed tomography. Germline CDR1 MDHEN, CDR2 SYDVKM. The CDR3 has 17 residues. V dropped 7 bases and J dropped 3 bases, with 24 bases sitting between them. RNA served as the template for amplifying TCR beta CDR3 regions. The workflow started with a first-round RT-PCR run with HTBI primers and then moved on to a second-round multiplex PCR. TCRdb passed the multiplex PCR reads through MiXCR, listing each CDR3 protein once. The sample contains some 150,000 distinct CDR3 sequences, 39% of which appear only once. At least ten counts were recorded for this clonotype.

The V call is TRBV28, the J call TRBJ1-1; D is uncertain. The TCR originated in a man aged 25-40 years with Graves' ophthalmopathy. The sample was peripheral blood. CDR3 nucleotides: TGTGCCAGCAATCCTTGGGTAGTCAGGCCGAAGGACACTGAAGCTTTCTTT. Encoded protein: CASNPWVVRPKDTEAFF.